One and the same sample provided the 20 T cell receptor beta chains below, sequenced in a study of blood T cell repertoires in COVID-19. Using immunoSEQ multiplex PCR, the repertoire was profiled, and TCRdb retains in-frame clones only, with some absent. This sample has a few hundred thousand clones, with 70% to 90% found just once. What was sequenced was peripheral blood. Source of these receptors: a young man with COVID-19, enrolled during active disease.

The chain uses TRBV10-1 and TRBJ2-7; unclear D gene. The CDR3 loop spans 13 amino acids. CDR1 is WNHNN and CDR2 is SYGVQD in the germline V gene (reference sequence). V was cut by 0 bases and J by 7 bases, with 10 bases left in between. The CDR3 sequence: CASSESIEEEQYF. The CDR3 coding sequence is TGCGCCAGCAGTGAGTCTATAGAAGAGGAGCAGTACTTC.

The J gene is TRBJ1-5, the V gene TRBV19; the D is unclear. This CDR3 spans 13 amino acids. Per the germline V gene, CDR1 is LNHDA and CDR2 is SQIVND (reference sequence). Trimming took off 7 bases at V and 4 bases at J, with 11 bases between the two ends. The CDR3 coding sequence is TGTGCCAGTAATTCCTTGTTGAATCAGCCCCAGCATTTT. It specifies CASNSLLNQPQHF.

CDR3 DNA sequence: TGTGCCAGCAGGGCGACAGGGGTTGACACTGAAGCTTTCTTT. It encodes CASRATGVDTEAFF. This sequence joins TRBV6-5 and TRBJ1-1; 8 bases are a match to TRBD1. CDR3 length: 14 amino acids. Germline V gene sequence: CDR1 MNHEY, CDR2 SVGAGI. Losses at the gene ends were 6 bases for V and 3 bases for J; bases not matched to a gene: 6.

Details on this clone: The identical CDR3 is also encoded by other nucleotide sequences in the sample. The J gene is TRBJ1-2, the V gene TRBV12-3 or TRBV12-4; perhaps TRBD1 as D (5 bases). The V gene lost 5 bases and the J gene lost 5 bases, with 12 bases spanning the gap. This CDR3 has 13 residues. CDR3 loop: CASSLDRGYGYTF. CDR3 nucleotides: TGTGCCAGCAGTCTTGATCGGGGGTATGGCTACACCTTC.

This clone was detected only once. The sample contains more than one DNA sequence encoding this CDR3. This rearrangement joins TRBV7-9 to TRBJ1-1, with TRBD1 matching over 10 bases. The J segment lost 6 bases and the V segment lost 3 bases, leaving 4 bases of the junction unmatched. CDR3 length: 14 residues. In germline, CDR1 is SEHNR, CDR2 FQNEAQ (reference sequence). The CDR3 DNA follows: TGTGCCAGCAGCTTCCCTGGACAGGGGGCTGAAGCTTTCTTT. Translation gives CASSFPGQGAEAFF.

The chain links TRBV30 to TRBJ1-5; a possible D gene is TRBD1 (5 bases). V was trimmed by 2 bases and J by 11 bases, leaving 10 bases between them. The CDR3 has 11 residues. The V gene's germline CDR1 is GTSNPN and CDR2 SVGIG (reference sequence). CDR3 amino acids: CAWSNRSAQHF. DNA of the CDR3: TGTGCCTGGAGTAACAGGAGTGCCCAGCATTTT.

The rearrangement joins TRBV7-9 to TRBJ2-7; tentatively, D is TRBD1 (5 bases). CDR1 SEHNR and CDR2 FQNEAQ come from the germline V gene (reference sequence). This CDR3 region has 14 residues. Trimming removed 4 bases from V and 5 bases from J, with 15 bases in between. The CDR3 DNA follows: TGTGCCAGCAGCTCCCAGGGAAGCTCTCACGAGCAGTACTTC. It codes for CASSSQGSSHEQYF.

V and J are TRBV5-4 and TRBJ2-3; 11 nucleotides match TRBD2. Germline V CDR1 and CDR2: SGHNT, YYREEE (reference sequence). The V and J ends lost 4 bases and 2 bases, in that order; junction bases with no gene match: 9. The CDR3 length is 17 residues. CDR3 region: CASSPGASGRFTDTQYF. CDR3 DNA sequence: TGTGCCAGCAGCCCGGGGGCTAGCGGGAGGTTCACAGATACGCAGTATTTT.

The sample holds a few counts of this clone. This chain connects TRBV5-6 to TRBJ1-6, with 7 bases that match TRBD1. CDR1 and CDR2 (germline): SGHDT, YYEEEE. Losses at the gene ends were 5 bases for V and 6 bases for J; bases not matched to a gene: 5. The CDR3 contains 14 residues. The CDR3 reads CASRPDRVNSPLHF. The DNA of the CDR3 is TGTGCCAGCAGACCCGACAGGGTTAATTCACCCCTCCACTTT.

As regards this clone: Relative to the germline gene, one junction end is altered; a read error may explain this. The chain uses TRBV7-7 and TRBJ1-5; no definite D call. Germline-derived CDR1 and CDR2 are SSHAT and FNYEAQ (reference sequence). This CDR3 is built from 20 residues. The CDR3 coding sequence is TGTGCTAGCAGCTTAGTAGGAAAGAAAAGATCGGAAGGGAGGAATCAGCCCCAGCATTTT. Amino acids: CASSLVGKKRSEGRNQPQHF.

The chain employs TRBV6-1 and TRBJ2-3; 8 bases are a match to TRBD1. The CDR3 is made up of 19 amino acids. From germline, CDR1 is MNHNS and CDR2 SASEGT. V trimming: 2 bases; J trimming: 3 bases; junction bases outside the gene matches: 16. CDR3 nucleotide sequence: TGTGCCAGCAGTGAACAGTGGGAGACAGGGGATTTTTGGACAGATACGCAGTATTTT. It is translated as CASSEQWETGDFWTDTQYF.

CDR3 protein: CASSIAGLLYNEQFF. The CDR3 DNA reads TGTGCCAGTAGTATCGCGGGACTACTATACAATGAGCAGTTCTTC. The chain carries TRBV19 and TRBJ2-1; 7 bases agree with TRBD2. This CDR3 contains 15 residues. CDR1 and CDR2 from the germline V gene are LNHDA and SQIVND (reference sequence). V shed 3 bases and J 4 bases; nucleotides not matched to a gene: 6.

The chain links TRBV27 to TRBJ1-5; TRBD1 matches 8 bases. This CDR3 comprises 14 residues. CDR1 is MNHEY, CDR2 SMNVEV, per germline (reference sequence). After removal of 6 bases from V and 7 bases from J, the junction contained 8 bases not matched to a gene. The CDR3 region is CASRDRAGNQPQHF. The CDR3 DNA sequence: TGTGCCAGCAGGGACAGGGCGGGAAACCAGCCCCAGCATTTT.

This clone was seen once. The genes are TRBV11-3 and TRBJ2-5; D unresolved. Germline CDR1 and CDR2: SGHNT and YENEEA. CDR3 length: 13 amino acids. Deletions cut 1 base from V and 5 bases from J, with 8 bases between. For the CDR3, the DNA is TGTGCCAGCAGCTTAGGACCGGAGGAGACCCAGTACTTC. This gives the protein CASSLGPEETQYF.

This clone has more than one count but fewer than ten. The V and J genes are TRBV6-1 and TRBJ1-5, with a weak D call TRBD1 (6 bases). The CDR3 contains 17 residues. V was pared by 2 bases and J by 6 bases, with 20 bases between. Germline values: CDR1 MNHNS, CDR2 SASEGT. The CDR3 nucleotides read TGTGCCAGCAGTGAAAGGCTGGACAGCCTAAGCGGTCAGCCCCAGCATTTT. Its protein product is CASSERLDSLSGQPQHF.

This clone was seen more than once but under ten times. This sample also contains other DNA sequences that code for the same CDR3. The V gene is TRBV5-1, the J gene TRBJ2-1; 11 bases align to TRBD2. J lost 8 bases, V lost 2 bases, and 3 bases had no gene match. There are 14 residues in the CDR3. The germline V gene has CDR1 SGHRS and CDR2 YFSETQ. The CDR3 loop is CASSLGLAGDEQFF. The CDR3 DNA sequence: TGCGCCAGCAGCTTAGGACTAGCGGGTGATGAGCAGTTCTTC.

This sequence joins TRBV5-5 and TRBJ2-3; D is unresolved. CDR3 length: 15 residues. Germline assignment: CDR1 SGHKS and CDR2 YYEKEE (reference sequence). V was clipped by 2 bases and J by 2 bases, with 12 bases between them. The CDR3 loop reads CASSLSASATDTQYF. CDR3 coding DNA: TGTGCCAGCAGCTTATCGGCCAGCGCCACAGATACGCAGTATTTT.

The V and J genes are TRBV7-9 and TRBJ2-2; perhaps TRBD2 as D (6 bases). The CDR3 is 15 residues long. Germline CDR1 reads SEHNR; CDR2 reads FQNEAQ (reference sequence). Trimming shortened V by 4 bases and J by 4 bases, and 13 bases separated the two germline ends. The CDR3 loop is CASSSSGLGTGELFF. In DNA form, the CDR3 reads TGTGCCAGCAGCTCCAGCGGGTTGGGCACCGGGGAGCTGTTTTTT.

The V gene is TRBV7-8, the J gene TRBJ2-1, with 11 bases identical to TRBD2. V was pared by 5 bases and J by 4 bases, with 10 bases of the junction left unmatched. CDR1 is SGHVS and CDR2 is FQNEAQ in the germline V gene. The CDR3 extends over 17 amino acids. The CDR3 sequence is CASSPRLAGPGYNEQFF. CDR3 DNA sequence: TGTGCCAGCAGCCCCCGACTAGCGGGACCGGGTTACAATGAGCAGTTCTTC.

Comments on this clone: At the DNA level, this CDR3 is encoded by other sequences in the same sample as well. The gene calls are TRBV4-2 and TRBJ2-3, with a weak D call TRBD2 (5 bases). Germline V CDR1 and CDR2: LGHNA, YNFKEQ. Trimming removed 4 bases at V and 0 bases at J, with 11 bases between. This CDR3 spans 15 amino acids. CDR3 residues: CASSPQRSSTDTQYF. The CDR3 region has the DNA TGTGCCAGCAGCCCCCAGCGGAGTAGCACAGATACGCAGTATTTT.